Each of the 7 T cell receptor beta chains below was sequenced from the same sample in a study of blood T cell repertoires in COVID-19. Produced via immunoSEQ multiplex PCR; TCRdb's table is partial and in-frame only. The profile shows 200,000 to 300,000 clones, approximately 85% of them singletons. The sequencing sample was made of peripheral blood. These TCRs come from a woman aged 25 to 45 with acute or convalescent COVID-19.

The chain joins TRBV7-6 to TRBJ2-7, with a weak D call TRBD2 (6 bases). Between the trimmed V and J ends, which lost 0 bases and 6 bases, there was a span of 9 bases. CDR1 is SGHVS and CDR2 is FNYEAQ in the germline V gene. The CDR3 covers 13 residues. CDR3: CASSLARGVEQYF. The CDR3 DNA sequence: TGTGCCAGCAGCTTAGCGCGCGGGGTCGAGCAGTACTTC.

The gene calls are TRBV30 and TRBJ2-2; D possibly corresponds to TRBD2 (6 bases). This CDR3 has 13 residues. Germline assignment: CDR1 GTSNPN and CDR2 SVGIG (reference sequence). Between the trimmed V and J ends, which lost 1 base and 7 bases, there was a span of 10 bases. The CDR3 spells CAWSGPRGGELFF. The CDR3 region has the DNA TGTGCCTGGAGTGGCCCGCGGGGCGGGGAGCTGTTTTTT. Drawing the rest from reference TRBV30 and TRBJ2-2, the complete variable domain is SQTIHQWPATLVQPVGSPLSLECTVEGTSNPNLYWYRQAAGRGLQLLFYSVGIGQISSEVPQNLSASRPQDRQFILSSKKLLLSDSGFYLCAWSGPRGGELFFGEGSRLTVL.

This rearrangement joins TRBV7-3 to TRBJ2-5, with D maybe TRBD1 (5 bases). The CDR3 extends over 15 amino acids. Germline CDR1 and CDR2: SGHTA and FQGTGA. V lost 5 bases, J lost 4 bases, and 17 bases lay in between. The CDR3 bases are TGTGCCAGCAGCCGGTCAACAGGTCGGGTAGAGACCCAGTACTTC. It translates to CASSRSTGRVETQYF.

The gene calls are TRBV7-2 and TRBJ2-7, with a tentative D call TRBD2 (6 bases). Germline V gene lookup returns CDR1 SGHTA and CDR2 FQGNSA. The V end was cut by 5 bases, the J end by 1 base, with 12 bases between. CDR3 size: 14 residues. The CDR3 loop is CASSAPGDSYEQYF. In DNA, the CDR3 is TGTGCCAGCAGCGCCCCGGGGGATTCCTACGAGCAGTACTTC.

This rearrangement joins TRBV10-3 to TRBJ2-5, with 14 bases matching TRBD2. The germline gives CDR1 ENHRY, CDR2 SYGVKD. The CDR3 has 16 amino acids. With V trimmed by 0 bases and J by 4 bases, 1 base remained unmatched. This CDR3 is CAISESGLAGGETQYF. The CDR3 nucleotides read TGTGCCATCAGTGAGTCCGGACTAGCGGGAGGAGAGACCCAGTACTTC.

The chain links TRBV5-4 to TRBJ2-5, with 12 bases matching TRBD1. V dropped 0 bases and J dropped 5; count of bases not matched to a gene: 2. This CDR3 spans 15 amino acids. Germline V lookup: CDR1 SGHNT, CDR2 YYREEE (reference sequence). CDR3 residues: CASSLGDRGRETQYF. For the CDR3, the DNA is TGTGCCAGCAGCTTGGGGGACAGGGGGCGGGAGACCCAGTACTTC.

This clone was observed a single time. The V call is TRBV6-2 or TRBV6-3, the J call TRBJ2-3; 9 positions match TRBD1. Germline CDR1 reads MNHEY; CDR2 reads SVGEGT. Losses at the gene ends were 5 bases for V and 6 bases for J; bases not matched to a gene: 6. This CDR3 region has 14 residues. CDR3 residues: CASSSGTGLDTQYF. The CDR3 DNA reads as TGTGCCAGCAGTAGCGGGACAGGGCTTGATACGCAGTATTTT.